This T cell receptor beta chain was obtained from a study of blood T cell repertoires in COVID-19. Study-level information: Sites in the United States, Italy and Spain provided acute and convalescent COVID-19 samples. T cells, B-cell-depleted T cells, or PBMCs supplied cDNA or gDNA.

The CDR3 runs 15 residues. J lost 1 base, V lost 3 bases, and 5 bases had no gene match. Under the authors' procedure: Reference gene primer amplification in the assay estimated nucleated cell counts. Clones were read by immunoSEQ multiplex PCR, and TCRdb kept only the in-frame ones, dropping some. V and J calls and clone size are copied from that table; D and trimming were computed from the DNA. The data hold approximately 190,000 clones, with about 81% observed a single time. This clonotype originated in a man aged 25-40 years with active or convalescent COVID-19. The chain combines TRBV23-1 with TRBJ1-2; TRBD1 matches at 7 bases. TRBV23-1 is reported as an ORF; its role is uncertain. Sequenced material: peripheral blood. CDR3 amino acids: CASSQKGQNNYGYTF. The CDR3 bases are TGCGCCAGCAGTCAGAAGGGACAGAATAACTATGGCTACACCTTC.